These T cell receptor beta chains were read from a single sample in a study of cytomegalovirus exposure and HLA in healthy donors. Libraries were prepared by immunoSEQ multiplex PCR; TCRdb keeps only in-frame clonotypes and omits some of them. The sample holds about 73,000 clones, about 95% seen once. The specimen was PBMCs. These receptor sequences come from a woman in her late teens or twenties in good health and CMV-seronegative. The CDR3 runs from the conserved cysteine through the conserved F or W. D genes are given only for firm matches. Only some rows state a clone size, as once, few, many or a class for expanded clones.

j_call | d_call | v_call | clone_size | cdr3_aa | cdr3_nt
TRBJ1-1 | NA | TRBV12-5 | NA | CASGPGRSVDTEAFF | TGTGCTAGTGGTCCCGGTCGGAGTGTAGACACTGAAGCTTTCTTT
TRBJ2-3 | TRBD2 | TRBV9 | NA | CASSPGLERTDTQYF | TGTGCCAGCAGCCCGGGACTAGAACGTACAGATACGCAGTATTTT
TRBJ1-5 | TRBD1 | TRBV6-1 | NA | CASSSSGGDQPQHF | TGTGCCAGCAGTTCCTCAGGGGGTGACCAGCCCCAGCATTTT
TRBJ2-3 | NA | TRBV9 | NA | CASSVSSGGTDTQYF | TGTGCCAGCAGCGTATCTTCCGGGGGCACAGATACGCAGTATTTT
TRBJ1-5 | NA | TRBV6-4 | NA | CASSEGTSNQPQHF | TGTGCCAGCAGTGAAGGGACAAGCAATCAGCCCCAGCATTTT
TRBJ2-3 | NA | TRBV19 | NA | CASSMGPESTDTQYF | TGTGCCAGTAGTATGGGTCCGGAGAGCACAGATACGCAGTATTTT
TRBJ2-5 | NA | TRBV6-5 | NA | CASSYGVGGAETQYF | TGTGCCAGCAGTTACGGGGTAGGGGGGGCAGAGACCCAGTACTTC
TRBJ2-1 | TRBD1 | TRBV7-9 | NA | CASSVGQDYNEQFF | TGTGCCAGCAGCGTGGGACAGGATTACAATGAGCAGTTCTTC
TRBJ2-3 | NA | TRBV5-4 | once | CASSRRGAGVGSDTQYF | TGTGCCAGCAGCCGTCGGGGGGCGGGAGTTGGGTCGGATACGCAGTATTTT
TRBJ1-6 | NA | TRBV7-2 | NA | CASSTGQLISPLHF | TGTGCCAGCAGCACCGGACAGTTAATTTCACCCCTCCACTTT
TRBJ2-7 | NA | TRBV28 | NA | CASSSWRGGSYEQYF | TGTGCCAGCAGTTCATGGAGAGGAGGGTCCTACGAGCAGTACTTC
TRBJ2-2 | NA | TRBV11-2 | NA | CASSLSWGIGGELFF | TGTGCCAGCAGCTTATCTTGGGGCATTGGCGGGGAGCTGTTTTTT